These T cell receptor beta chains were read from a single sample in a study of blood T cell repertoires in COVID-19. Measured with immunoSEQ multiplex PCR; TCRdb has only the in-frame clones, and not every one. Seen here are nearly 250,000 clones, just under 85% observed once, and the top ten hold under 2%. The sequenced sample consisted of peripheral blood. The source of these receptors is a woman aged 80 or over with acute or convalescent COVID-19. Each CDR3 is given with its conserved first and last residue. D genes are given only for firm matches. A row's size may be missing; if present it is once, few, many or a size class.

DNA | CDR3 | length | D | J | V | size
TGCGCCAGCAGCCCAGAGGACAGGGGAATTATAGCCCAGCCCCAGCATTTT | CASSPEDRGIIAQPQHF | 17 | TRBD1 | TRBJ1-5 | TRBV5-1 | once
TGTGCCACCAGCAGATGGGACAATCAAGAGACCCAGTACTTC | CATSRWDNQETQYF | 14 | - | TRBJ2-5 | TRBV15 | -
TGCGCCAGCAGCCGTAGAAAAGAGAACACTGAAGCTTTCTTT | CASSRRKENTEAFF | 14 | - | TRBJ1-1 | TRBV4-1 | -
TGTGCCAGCAGCCCGGTGGTACAGGGGGGTAACTATGGCTACACCTTC | CASSPVVQGGNYGYTF | 16 | TRBD1 | TRBJ1-2 | TRBV5-6 | -
TGTGCCAGCAGCCGCGTCGGGACTTCACGCACAGATACGCAGTATTTT | CASSRVGTSRTDTQYF | 16 | - | TRBJ2-3 | TRBV11-2 | -
TGTGCCAGCAGCTTTTATAGAGCGGTAGACACAGATACGCAGTATTTT | CASSFYRAVDTDTQYF | 16 | - | TRBJ2-3 | TRBV7-2 | -
TGTGCCTGGAGTGGCCGGGGACTAGAGGGTACAGATACGCAGTATTTT | CAWSGRGLEGTDTQYF | 16 | TRBD2 | TRBJ2-3 | TRBV30 | -
TGCGCCAGCAGCTATAGCGGGAGGGCTCAAGATACGCAGTATTTT | CASSYSGRAQDTQYF | 15 | TRBD2 | TRBJ2-3 | TRBV5-1 | -
TGTGCCAGCAGCCATTTTTTTGGGTGGGACAGGGTTGATGAGCAGTTCTTC | CASSHFFGWDRVDEQFF | 17 | TRBD1 | TRBJ2-1 | TRBV3-1/TRBV3-2 | -
TGTGCCAGCAGTTACTCCGCGGACAGGGGAAATTCACCCCTCCACTTT | CASSYSADRGNSPLHF | 16 | TRBD1 | TRBJ1-6 | TRBV6-5 | -
TGCGCCAGCAGCCAAGATTCCCCAGGCCCCTACGAGCAGTACTTC | CASSQDSPGPYEQYF | 15 | - | TRBJ2-7 | TRBV4-3 | -
TGCGCCAGCAGCCAAGATTGGACTAGCACAGATACGCAGTATTTT | CASSQDWTSTDTQYF | 15 | - | TRBJ2-3 | TRBV4-3 | -
TGTGCCAGCAGTACTCAGGGCGACTATGGCTACACCTTC | CASSTQGDYGYTF | 13 | - | TRBJ1-2 | TRBV27 | once
TGTGCCAGCAGCTTAGCAACTCTCACAGATACGCAGTATTTT | CASSLATLTDTQYF | 14 | - | TRBJ2-3 | TRBV7-2 | -
TGTGCCAGCAGCAATGGGGTATCCAGGGGAGAAGGCTACACCTTC | CASSNGVSRGEGYTF | 15 | - | TRBJ1-2 | TRBV7-3 | -
TGTGCCAGCAGGTGGCACGAGAACACTGAAGCTTTCTTT | CASRWHENTEAFF | 13 | - | TRBJ1-1 | TRBV6-6 | -
TGTGCAAGTCGCTTAGATGCTTGGGACAGGCGCTACGAGCAGTACTTC | CASRLDAWDRRYEQYF | 16 | - | TRBJ2-7 | TRBV12-2 | -
TGTGCCAGCGGAGAACGGGACAGGGAATATACGCAGTATTTT | CASGERDREYTQYF | 14 | TRBD1 | TRBJ2-3 | TRBV6-5 | once
TGCAGCGTTGCCTCAGGGGCGGGTGGCTACACCTTC | CSVASGAGGYTF | 12 | - | TRBJ1-2 | TRBV29-1 | once
TGTGCCAGCAGCTTGGGGCTAGCGGGGCAAGAGACCCAGTACTTC | CASSLGLAGQETQYF | 15 | TRBD2 | TRBJ2-5 | TRBV5-5 | -
TGTGCCAGCAGCTTAGCGCAGGGCCCATTCTCCTACAATGAGCAGTTCTTC | CASSLAQGPFSYNEQFF | 17 | - | TRBJ2-1 | TRBV7-8 | once
TGCGCCAGCAGCTTGGACCCCGCCGGGACAGGGGGCTACGAGCAGTACTTC | CASSLDPAGTGGYEQYF | 17 | TRBD1 | TRBJ2-7 | TRBV5-1 | -
TGTGCCAGCAGTGACCAGGGTTACTATGGCTACACCTTC | CASSDQGYYGYTF | 13 | - | TRBJ1-2 | TRBV6-1 | few
TGTGCCAGCAGTCGGAGGGAGGGCGAGCAGTACTTC | CASSRREGEQYF | 12 | TRBD2 | TRBJ2-7 | TRBV2 | -
TGCGCCAGCAGCCAACTCAGGGGTACCGGGGAGCTGTTTTTT | CASSQLRGTGELFF | 14 | - | TRBJ2-2 | TRBV4-1 | once
TGTGCCAGCAGCCCCCAGGACAGTTCCCATTACGAGCAGTACTTC | CASSPQDSSHYEQYF | 15 | - | TRBJ2-7 | TRBV9 | -
TGTGCCAGCAGCTTAACATTGACTAGCGGGGGAACAGATACGCAGTATTTT | CASSLTLTSGGTDTQYF | 17 | TRBD2 | TRBJ2-3 | TRBV7-3 | -
TGTGCCAGCAGCTGGGGACAGGGAGATCAGCCCCAGCATTTT | CASSWGQGDQPQHF | 14 | TRBD1 | TRBJ1-5 | TRBV7-2 | -
TGTGCCAGCAGCTTAGGTTTTGGGGGGTACGAGCAGTACTTC | CASSLGFGGYEQYF | 14 | - | TRBJ2-7 | TRBV7-2 | -
TGTGCCAGCGGGGACACCCAATACAATGAGCAGTTCTTC | CASGDTQYNEQFF | 13 | - | TRBJ2-1 | TRBV5-4 | -
TGTGCCAGTAGTACTGACAGGGGATATGGCTACACCTTC | CASSTDRGYGYTF | 13 | TRBD1 | TRBJ1-2 | TRBV19 | few
TGCGCCAGCAGCTTGGGACAGGGGGTCGGCTACACCTTC | CASSLGQGVGYTF | 13 | TRBD1 | TRBJ1-2 | TRBV5-1 | -
TGTGCCAGCAGCTTAGGAGACAGAAACTATGGCTACACCTTC | CASSLGDRNYGYTF | 14 | - | TRBJ1-2 | TRBV5-5 | -
TGTGCCAGCAGGAACTCGGGGGGTACAGATACGCAGTATTTT | CASRNSGGTDTQYF | 14 | TRBD2 | TRBJ2-3 | TRBV25-1 | -
TGTGCCATCAGTGACTCAGGCGGGAGCTCCTACAATGAGCAGTTCTTC | CAISDSGGSSYNEQFF | 16 | TRBD2 | TRBJ2-1 | TRBV10-3 | -
TGTGCCAGCAGCTATACAGGGGCGGGCTCTGGAAACACCATATATTTT | CASSYTGAGSGNTIYF | 16 | TRBD1 | TRBJ1-3 | TRBV7-2 | once
TGCGCCAGCAGCCAAACGGGACTAGCTGGCGATGAGCAGTTCTTC | CASSQTGLAGDEQFF | 15 | TRBD2 | TRBJ2-1 | TRBV4-1 | once
TGTGCCAGTAATCCCGATCTCCTCCAGGGCACTGAAGCTTTCTTT | CASNPDLLQGTEAFF | 15 | - | TRBJ1-1 | TRBV19 | -
TGTGCCACCAGCAGTGGAGTAAACACCATATATTTT | CATSSGVNTIYF | 12 | - | TRBJ1-3 | TRBV15 | -
TGCGCCAGCAGCCCGACAGACATCCCTCTAGCCAAAAACATTCAGTACTTC | CASSPTDIPLAKNIQYF | 17 | - | TRBJ2-4 | TRBV5-1 | -
TGCAGCGCGGGGACAGGTAACACCTACGAGCAGTACTTC | CSAGTGNTYEQYF | 13 | TRBD1 | TRBJ2-7 | TRBV29-1 | -
TGTGCCAGCAGTTACAGACCGAGAGGCCATGGCTACACCTTC | CASSYRPRGHGYTF | 14 | - | TRBJ1-2 | TRBV6-5 | -
TGTGCCAGCAGCTTACAGGGATTGGGCCACGAGCAGTACTTC | CASSLQGLGHEQYF | 14 | - | TRBJ2-7 | TRBV7-2 | -
TGTGCCAGCTCACCCGGGAGGTATAGCAATCAGCCCCAGCATTTT | CASSPGRYSNQPQHF | 15 | - | TRBJ1-5 | TRBV18 | -
TGTGCCAGCTCACCAGTTTCGGGACAGCCCTTTCCTAACTATGGCTACACCTTC | CASSPVSGQPFPNYGYTF | 18 | TRBD1 | TRBJ1-2 | TRBV18 | -
TGTGCCAGCAGCGGGGCAGGGGGCAGGTACGAGCAGTACTTC | CASSGAGGRYEQYF | 14 | TRBD1 | TRBJ2-7 | TRBV5-5 | -
TGTGCCAGCAGCCTCCGGGACAGGGGTAACACCGGGGAGCTGTTTTTT | CASSLRDRGNTGELFF | 16 | TRBD1 | TRBJ2-2 | TRBV5-6 | -
TGCGCCAGCAGCTTCGGAGATACGCAGTATTTT | CASSFGDTQYF | 11 | - | TRBJ2-3 | TRBV5-1 | once
TGTGCCAGCAGCCTAACTGGAAACACCATATATTTT | CASSLTGNTIYF | 12 | - | TRBJ1-3 | TRBV12-3/TRBV12-4 | -
TGTGCCAGCGACCGGGACATTTTCTCCTACGAGCAGTACTTC | CASDRDIFSYEQYF | 14 | - | TRBJ2-7 | TRBV21-1 | -
TGTGCCAGCTCACGACCGACTAGCAGGGGGCCAAATGAGCAGTTCTTC | CASSRPTSRGPNEQFF | 16 | - | TRBJ2-1 | TRBV18 | -
TGTGCCAGCGGGTGGACAGAGCAGTACTTC | CASGWTEQYF | 10 | - | TRBJ2-7 | TRBV6-5 | once
TGTGCCAGCAGCCCGAGGGGCGGGAGTTCCAACGAGCAGTACTTC | CASSPRGGSSNEQYF | 15 | TRBD2 | TRBJ2-7 | TRBV5-4 | -
TGTGCCAGTAGTATAGGGGGGACAGGAGACCAAGAGACCCAGTACTTC | CASSIGGTGDQETQYF | 16 | TRBD1 | TRBJ2-5 | TRBV19 | -
TGTGCCAGGGACAGGGTGGGGTATGGCTACACCTTC | CARDRVGYGYTF | 12 | TRBD1 | TRBJ1-2 | TRBV28 | -